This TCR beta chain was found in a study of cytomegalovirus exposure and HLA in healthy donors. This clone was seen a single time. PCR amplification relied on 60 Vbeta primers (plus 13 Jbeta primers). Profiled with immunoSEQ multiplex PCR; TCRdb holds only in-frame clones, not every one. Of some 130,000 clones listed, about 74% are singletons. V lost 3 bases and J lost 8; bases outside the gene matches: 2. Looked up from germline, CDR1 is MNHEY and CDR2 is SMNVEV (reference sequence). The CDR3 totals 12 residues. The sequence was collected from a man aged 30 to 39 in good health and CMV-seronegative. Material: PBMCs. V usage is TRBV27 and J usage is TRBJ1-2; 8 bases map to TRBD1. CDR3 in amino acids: CASSLTGDGYTF. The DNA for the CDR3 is TGTGCCAGCAGTTTGACAGGGGACGGCTACACCTTC.